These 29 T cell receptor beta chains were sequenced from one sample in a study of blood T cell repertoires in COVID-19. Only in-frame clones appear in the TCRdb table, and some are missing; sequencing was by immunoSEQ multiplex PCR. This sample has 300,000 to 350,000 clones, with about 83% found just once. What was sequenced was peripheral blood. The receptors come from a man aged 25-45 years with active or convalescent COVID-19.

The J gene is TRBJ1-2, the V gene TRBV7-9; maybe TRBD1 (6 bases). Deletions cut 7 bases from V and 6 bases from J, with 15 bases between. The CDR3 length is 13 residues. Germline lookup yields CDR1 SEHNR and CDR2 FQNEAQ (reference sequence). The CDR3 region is CASILLGGNGYTF. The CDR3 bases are TGTGCCAGCATCCTACTAGGGGGAAATGGCTACACCTTC.

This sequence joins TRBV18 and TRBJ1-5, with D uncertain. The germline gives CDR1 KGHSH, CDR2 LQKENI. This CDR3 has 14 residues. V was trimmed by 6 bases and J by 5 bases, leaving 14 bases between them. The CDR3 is CASSAGVGDQPQHF. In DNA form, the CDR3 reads TGTGCCAGCTCCGCCGGGGTGGGCGATCAGCCCCAGCATTTT.

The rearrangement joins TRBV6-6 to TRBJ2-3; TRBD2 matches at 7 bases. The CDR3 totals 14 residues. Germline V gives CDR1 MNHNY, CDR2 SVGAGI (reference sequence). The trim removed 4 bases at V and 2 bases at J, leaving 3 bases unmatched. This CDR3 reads CASSSGGSTDTQYF. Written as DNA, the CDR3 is TGTGCCAGCAGTTCGGGGGGTTCCACAGATACGCAGTATTTT.

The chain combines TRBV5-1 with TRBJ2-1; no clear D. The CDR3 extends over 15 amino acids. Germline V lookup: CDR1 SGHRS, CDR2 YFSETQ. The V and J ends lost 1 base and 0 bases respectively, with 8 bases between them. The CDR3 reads CASSLYTDSYNEQFF. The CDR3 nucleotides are TGCGCCAGCAGCTTGTACACCGACTCCTACAATGAGCAGTTCTTC. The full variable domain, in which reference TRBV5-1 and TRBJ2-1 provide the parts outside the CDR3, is KAGVTQTPRYLIKTRGQQVTLSCSPISGHRSVSWYQQTPGQGLQFLFEYFSETQRNKGNFPGRFSGRQFSNSRSEMNVSTLELGDSALYLCASSLYTDSYNEQFFGPGTRLTVL.

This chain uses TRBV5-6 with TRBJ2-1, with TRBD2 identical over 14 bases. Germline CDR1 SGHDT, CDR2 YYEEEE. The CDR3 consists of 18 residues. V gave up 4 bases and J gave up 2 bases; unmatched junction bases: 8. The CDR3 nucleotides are TGTGCCAGCAGCCGCAGACTAGCGGGGGGGCGGACCTACAATGAGCAGTTCTTC. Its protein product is CASSRRLAGGRTYNEQFF.

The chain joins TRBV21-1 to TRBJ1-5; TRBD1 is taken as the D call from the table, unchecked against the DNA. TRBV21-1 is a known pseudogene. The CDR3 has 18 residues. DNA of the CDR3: TGTGCCAGCAGGAGGGAGGGACAGGGCAGGTTTTCCCAACAGCCCCAGCATTTT. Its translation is CASRREGQGRFSQQPQHF.

CDR3: CASSQNPDVGRDGYTF. As DNA, the CDR3 is TGTGCCAGCAGCCAAAACCCAGATGTAGGGAGAGATGGCTACACCTTC. The rearrangement uses TRBV3-1 (or the pseudogene TRBV3-2) and TRBJ1-2, with D hard to call. The CDR3 consists of 16 residues. The germline V gene encodes CDR1 LGHDT and CDR2 YNNKEL (reference sequence). The V end lost 2 bases, the J end lost 6 bases, and 19 bases lay between the germline ends.

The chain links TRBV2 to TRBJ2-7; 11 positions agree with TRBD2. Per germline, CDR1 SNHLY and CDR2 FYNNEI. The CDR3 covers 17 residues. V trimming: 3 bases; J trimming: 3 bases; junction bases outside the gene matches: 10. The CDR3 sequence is CASSDPGVTSGIYEQYF. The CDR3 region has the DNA TGTGCCAGCAGTGACCCTGGGGTGACTAGCGGGATCTACGAGCAGTACTTC.

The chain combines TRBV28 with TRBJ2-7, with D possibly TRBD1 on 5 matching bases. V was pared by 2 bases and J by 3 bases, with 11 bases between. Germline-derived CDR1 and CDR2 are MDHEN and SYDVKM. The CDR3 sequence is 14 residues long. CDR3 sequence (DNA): TGTGCCAGCAGTTTACTAAACCAGGGCTACGAGCAGTACTTC. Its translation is CASSLLNQGYEQYF.

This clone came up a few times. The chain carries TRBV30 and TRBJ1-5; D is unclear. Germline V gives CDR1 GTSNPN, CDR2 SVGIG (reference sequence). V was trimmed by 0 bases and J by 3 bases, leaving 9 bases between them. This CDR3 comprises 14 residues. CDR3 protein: CAWSVLATNQPQHF. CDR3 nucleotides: TGTGCCTGGAGTGTACTAGCCACCAATCAGCCCCAGCATTTT.

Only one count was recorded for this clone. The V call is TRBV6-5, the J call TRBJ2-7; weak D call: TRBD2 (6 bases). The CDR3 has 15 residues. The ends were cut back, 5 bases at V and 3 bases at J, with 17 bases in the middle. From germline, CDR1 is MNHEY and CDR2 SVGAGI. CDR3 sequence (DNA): TGTGCCAGCAGTCAACCTAGGAGGGGATTCTACGAGCAGTACTTC. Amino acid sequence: CASSQPRRGFYEQYF.

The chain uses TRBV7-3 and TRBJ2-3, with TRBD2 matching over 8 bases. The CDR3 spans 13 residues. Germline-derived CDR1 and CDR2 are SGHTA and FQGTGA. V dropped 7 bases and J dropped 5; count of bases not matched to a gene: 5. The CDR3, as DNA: TGTGCCAGCACCCACGGGGGGGGAGATACGCAGTATTTT. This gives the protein CASTHGGGDTQYF.

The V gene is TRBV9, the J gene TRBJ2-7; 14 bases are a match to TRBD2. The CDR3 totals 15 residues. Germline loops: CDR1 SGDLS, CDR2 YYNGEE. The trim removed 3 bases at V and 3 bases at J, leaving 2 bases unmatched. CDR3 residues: CASSEGLAGVYEQYF. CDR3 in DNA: TGTGCCAGCAGCGAGGGACTAGCGGGAGTCTACGAGCAGTACTTC.

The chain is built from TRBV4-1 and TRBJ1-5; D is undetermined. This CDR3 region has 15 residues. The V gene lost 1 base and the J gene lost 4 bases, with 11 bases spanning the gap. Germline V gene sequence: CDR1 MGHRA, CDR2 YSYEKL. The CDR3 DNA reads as TGCGCCAGCAGCCAAGGCGAACGCGTAAATCAGCCCCAGCATTTT. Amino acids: CASSQGERVNQPQHF.

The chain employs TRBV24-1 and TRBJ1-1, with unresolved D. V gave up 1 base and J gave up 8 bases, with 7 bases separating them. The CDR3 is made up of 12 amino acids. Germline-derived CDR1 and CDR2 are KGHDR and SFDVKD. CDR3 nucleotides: TGTGCCACCAGTGATTTTGGGGAGGAAGCTTTCTTT. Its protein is CATSDFGEEAFF.

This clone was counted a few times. CDR3 DNA sequence: TGTGCCAGCAGCTTAGGGCTCGAGCAGTACTTC. It codes for CASSLGLEQYF. The chain carries TRBV11-2 and TRBJ2-7; D is ambiguous. Trimming left V 1 base short and J 6 bases short, with 4 bases between. This CDR3 region has 11 residues. From germline, CDR1 is SGHAT and CDR2 FQNNGV.

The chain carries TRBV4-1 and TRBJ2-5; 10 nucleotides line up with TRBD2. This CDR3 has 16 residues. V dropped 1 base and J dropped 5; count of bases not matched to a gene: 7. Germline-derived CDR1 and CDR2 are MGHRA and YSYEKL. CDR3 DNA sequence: TGCGCCAGCAGCCAAGGTCCAGCGGGGGGGCGTGAGACCCAGTACTTC. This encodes CASSQGPAGGRETQYF.

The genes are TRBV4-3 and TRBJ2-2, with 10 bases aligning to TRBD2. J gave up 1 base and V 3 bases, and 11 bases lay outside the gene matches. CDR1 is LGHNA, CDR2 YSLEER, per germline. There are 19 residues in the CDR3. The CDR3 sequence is CASSHHAGTSVENTGELFF. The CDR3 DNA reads TGCGCCAGCAGCCATCACGCCGGGACTAGCGTCGAGAACACCGGGGAGCTGTTTTTT.

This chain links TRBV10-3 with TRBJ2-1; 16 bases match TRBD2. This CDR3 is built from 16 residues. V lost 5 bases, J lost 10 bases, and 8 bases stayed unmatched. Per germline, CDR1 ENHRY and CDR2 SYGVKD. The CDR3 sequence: CAISSPGLAGGVEQFF. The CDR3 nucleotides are TGTGCCATCAGTTCCCCGGGACTAGCGGGGGGGGTGGAGCAGTTCTTC.

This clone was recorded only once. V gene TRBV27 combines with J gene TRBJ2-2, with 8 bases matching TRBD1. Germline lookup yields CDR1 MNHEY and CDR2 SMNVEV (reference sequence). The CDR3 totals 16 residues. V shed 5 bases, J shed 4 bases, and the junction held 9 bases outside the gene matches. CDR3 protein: CASSALQGARTGELFF. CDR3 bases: TGTGCCAGCAGTGCCCTCCAGGGGGCGCGCACCGGGGAGCTGTTTTTT.

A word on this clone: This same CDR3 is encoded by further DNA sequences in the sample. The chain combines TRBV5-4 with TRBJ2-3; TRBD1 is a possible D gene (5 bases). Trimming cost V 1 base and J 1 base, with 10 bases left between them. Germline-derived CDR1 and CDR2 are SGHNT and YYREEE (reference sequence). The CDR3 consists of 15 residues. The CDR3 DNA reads TGTGCCAGCAGCTTGCCAGGGCAGGGCACAGATACGCAGTATTTT. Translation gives CASSLPGQGTDTQYF.

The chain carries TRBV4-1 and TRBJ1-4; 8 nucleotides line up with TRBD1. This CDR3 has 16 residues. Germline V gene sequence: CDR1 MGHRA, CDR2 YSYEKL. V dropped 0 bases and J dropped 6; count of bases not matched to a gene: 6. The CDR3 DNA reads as TGCGCCAGCAGCCAAGAAAGGGGGACAGGCCATGAAAAACTGTTTTTT. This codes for CASSQERGTGHEKLFF.

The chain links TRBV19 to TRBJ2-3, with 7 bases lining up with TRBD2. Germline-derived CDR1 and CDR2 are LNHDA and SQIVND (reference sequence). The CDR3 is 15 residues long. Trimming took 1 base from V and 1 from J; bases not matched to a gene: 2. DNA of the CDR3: TGTGCCAGTAGTATAGGGGCGGGGGGCACAGATACGCAGTATTTT. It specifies CASSIGAGGTDTQYF.

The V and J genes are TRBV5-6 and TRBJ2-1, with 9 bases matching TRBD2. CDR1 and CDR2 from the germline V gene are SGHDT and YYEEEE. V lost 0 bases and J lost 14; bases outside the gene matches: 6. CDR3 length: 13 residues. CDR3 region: CASSLVAGEPKFF. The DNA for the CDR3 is TGTGCCAGCAGCTTGGTAGCGGGAGAGCCGAAGTTCTTC.

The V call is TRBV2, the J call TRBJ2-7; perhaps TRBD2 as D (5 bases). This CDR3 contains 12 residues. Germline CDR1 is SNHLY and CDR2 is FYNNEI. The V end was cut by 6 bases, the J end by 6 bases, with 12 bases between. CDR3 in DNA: TGTGCCAGCAGCCTCGGAGGTAGCGAGCAGTACTTC. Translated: CASSLGGSEQYF. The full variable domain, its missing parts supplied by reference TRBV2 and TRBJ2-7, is EPEVTQTPSHQVTQMGQEVILRCVPISNHLYFYWYRQILGQKVEFLVSFYNNEISEKSEIFDDQFSVERPDGSNFTLKIRSTKLEDSAMYFCASSLGGSEQYFGPGTRLTVT.

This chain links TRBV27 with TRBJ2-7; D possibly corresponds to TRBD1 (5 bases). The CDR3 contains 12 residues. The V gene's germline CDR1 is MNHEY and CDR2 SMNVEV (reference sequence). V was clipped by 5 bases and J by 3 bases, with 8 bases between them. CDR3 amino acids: CASSPQGYEQYF. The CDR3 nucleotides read TGTGCCAGCAGTCCCCAGGGCTACGAGCAGTACTTC.

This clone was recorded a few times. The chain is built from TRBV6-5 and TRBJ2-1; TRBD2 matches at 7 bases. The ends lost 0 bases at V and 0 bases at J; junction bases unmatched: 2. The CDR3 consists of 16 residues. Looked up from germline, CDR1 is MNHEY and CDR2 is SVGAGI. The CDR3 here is CASSYSSGNSYNEQFF. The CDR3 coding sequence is TGTGCCAGCAGTTACTCCAGCGGGAACTCCTACAATGAGCAGTTCTTC.

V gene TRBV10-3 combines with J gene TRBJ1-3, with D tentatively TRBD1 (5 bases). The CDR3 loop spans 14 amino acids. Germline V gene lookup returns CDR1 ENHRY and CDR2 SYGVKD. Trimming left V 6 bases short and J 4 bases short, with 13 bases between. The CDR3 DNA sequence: TGTGCCATCAGGCCGGGGGGATCCGGAAACACCATATATTTT. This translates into CAIRPGGSGNTIYF.

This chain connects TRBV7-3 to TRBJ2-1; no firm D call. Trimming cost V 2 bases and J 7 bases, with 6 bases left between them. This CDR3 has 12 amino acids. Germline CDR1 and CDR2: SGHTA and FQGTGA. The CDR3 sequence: CASSLHHNEQFF. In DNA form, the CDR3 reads TGTGCCAGCAGCTTACATCATAATGAGCAGTTCTTC. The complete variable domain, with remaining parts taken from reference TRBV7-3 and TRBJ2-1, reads GAGVSQTPSNKVTEKGKYVELRCDPISGHTALYWYRQSLGQGPEFLIYFQGTGAADDSGLPNDRFFAVRPEGSVSTLKIQRTERGDSAVYLCASSLHHNEQFFGPGTRLTVL.